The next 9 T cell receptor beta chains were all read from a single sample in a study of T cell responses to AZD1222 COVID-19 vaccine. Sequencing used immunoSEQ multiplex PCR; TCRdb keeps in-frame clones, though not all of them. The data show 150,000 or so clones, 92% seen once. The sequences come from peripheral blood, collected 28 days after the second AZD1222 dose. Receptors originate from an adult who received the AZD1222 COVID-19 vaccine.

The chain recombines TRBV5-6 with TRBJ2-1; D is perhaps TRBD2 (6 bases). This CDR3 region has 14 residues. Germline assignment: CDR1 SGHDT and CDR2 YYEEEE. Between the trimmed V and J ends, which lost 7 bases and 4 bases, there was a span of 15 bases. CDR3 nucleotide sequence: TGTGCCAGCTATGGGGGGACGATTTACAATGAGCAGTTCTTC. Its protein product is CASYGGTIYNEQFF.

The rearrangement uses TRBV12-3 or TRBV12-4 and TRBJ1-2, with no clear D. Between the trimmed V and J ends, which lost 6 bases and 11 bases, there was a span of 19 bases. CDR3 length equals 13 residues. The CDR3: CASSSDSLRRYTF. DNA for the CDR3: TGTGCCAGCAGCTCAGACTCCCTCCGGAGGTACACCTTC.

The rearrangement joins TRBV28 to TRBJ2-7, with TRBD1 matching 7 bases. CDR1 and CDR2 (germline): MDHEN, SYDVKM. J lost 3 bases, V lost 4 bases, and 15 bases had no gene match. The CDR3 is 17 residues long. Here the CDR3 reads CASSSAYSDRVRYEQYF. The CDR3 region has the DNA TGTGCCAGCAGTTCCGCCTACTCAGACAGGGTGCGCTACGAGCAGTACTTC.

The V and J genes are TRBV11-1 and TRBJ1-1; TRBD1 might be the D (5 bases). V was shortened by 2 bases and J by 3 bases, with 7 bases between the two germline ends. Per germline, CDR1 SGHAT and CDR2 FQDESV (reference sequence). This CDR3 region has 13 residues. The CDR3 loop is CASSLMGDTEAFF. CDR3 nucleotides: TGTGCCAGCAGCTTAATGGGGGACACTGAAGCTTTCTTT.

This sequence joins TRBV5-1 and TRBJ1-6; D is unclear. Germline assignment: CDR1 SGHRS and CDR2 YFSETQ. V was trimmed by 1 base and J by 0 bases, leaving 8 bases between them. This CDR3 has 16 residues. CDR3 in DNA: TGCGCCAGCAGCTTGATCCAAAGCTCCTATAATTCACCCCTCCACTTT. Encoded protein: CASSLIQSSYNSPLHF.

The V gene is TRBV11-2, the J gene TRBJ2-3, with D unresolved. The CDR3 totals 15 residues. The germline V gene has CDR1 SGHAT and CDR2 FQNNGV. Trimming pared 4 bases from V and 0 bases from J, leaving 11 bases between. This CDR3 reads CASSSSTLSTDTQYF. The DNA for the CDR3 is TGTGCCAGCAGCTCTTCGACCCTTAGCACAGATACGCAGTATTTT. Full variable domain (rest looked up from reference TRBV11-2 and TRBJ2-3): EAGVAQSPRYKIIEKRQSVAFWCNPISGHATLYWYQQILGQGPKLLIQFQNNGVVDDSQLPKDRFSAERLKGVDSTLKIQPAKLEDSAVYLCASSSSTLSTDTQYFGPGTRLTVL.

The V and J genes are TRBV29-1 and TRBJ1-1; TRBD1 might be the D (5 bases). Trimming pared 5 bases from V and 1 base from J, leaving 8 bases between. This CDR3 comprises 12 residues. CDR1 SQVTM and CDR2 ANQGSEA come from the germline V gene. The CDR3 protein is CSVLRENTEAFF. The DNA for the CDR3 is TGCAGCGTTCTCAGGGAGAACACTGAAGCTTTCTTT.

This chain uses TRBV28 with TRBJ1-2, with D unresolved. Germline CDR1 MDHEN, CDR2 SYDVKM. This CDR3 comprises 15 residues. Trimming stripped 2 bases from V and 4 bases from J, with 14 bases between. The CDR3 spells CASSLPLTAIYGYTF. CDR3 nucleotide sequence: TGTGCCAGCAGTTTACCGTTAACAGCAATCTATGGCTACACCTTC.

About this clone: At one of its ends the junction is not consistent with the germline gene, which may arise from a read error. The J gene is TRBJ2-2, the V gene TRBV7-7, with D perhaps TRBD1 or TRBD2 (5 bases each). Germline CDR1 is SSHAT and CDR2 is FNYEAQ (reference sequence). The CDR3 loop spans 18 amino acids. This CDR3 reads CASSPRDQVFANTGELFF. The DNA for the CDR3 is TGTGCTAGCAGCCCTAGGGACCAAGTCTTCGCGAACACCGGGGAGCTGTTTTTT.